The 20 T cell receptor beta chains below were found in one sample sequenced in a study of T cells in Graves' hyperthyroidism and ophthalmopathy. Authors of the study amplified TCR beta CDR3 regions from RNA transcripts. HTBI primers drove first-round RT-PCR of the TCR CDR3. One entry per CDR3 protein, called by TCRdb with MiXCR from the multiplex PCR reads. Altogether around 800,000 distinct CDR3 sequences are present, approximately 40% being singletons, with the ten largest covering about 9%. Sample: blood. The receptors shown here come from a man aged 18 to 35 with Graves' hyperthyroidism.

The rearrangement uses TRBV7-9 and TRBJ2-5; D not certain. Germline V CDR1 and CDR2: SEHNR, FQNEAQ (reference sequence). This CDR3 is 14 amino acids long. V was clipped by 6 bases and J by 5 bases, with 16 bases between them. In DNA, the CDR3 is TGTGCCAGCAGTTCCACCCGCAGGCGCGAGACCCAGTACTTC. Translated, it gives CASSSTRRRETQYF.

This clonotype appeared many times. This chain connects TRBV29-1 to TRBJ1-1; no definite D call. This CDR3 has 17 residues. In germline, CDR1 is SQVTM, CDR2 ANQGSEA. The V end was cut by 1 base, the J end by 1 base, with 19 bases between. The CDR3 nucleotides are TGCAGCGTTGAAGGGCCGGGGAACAGAGACCCGAACACTGAAGCTTTCTTT. Its translation: CSVEGPGNRDPNTEAFF.

The rearrangement uses TRBV28 and TRBJ2-5; TRBD2 matches 7 bases. This CDR3 comprises 16 residues. V was pared by 5 bases and J by 10 bases, with 19 bases of the junction left unmatched. Looked up from germline, CDR1 is MDHEN and CDR2 is SYDVKM. The CDR3 loop is CASSPLAAGPLSDQYF. The CDR3, as DNA: TGTGCCAGCAGTCCCCTAGCGGCAGGCCCTCTGTCGGACCAGTACTTC.

This clonotype was detected a few times. This chain uses TRBV7-2 with TRBJ2-7, with D tentatively TRBD2 (6 bases). Trimming pared 5 bases from V and 1 base from J, leaving 15 bases between. The CDR3 consists of 15 residues. Germline CDR1 reads SGHTA; CDR2 reads FQGNSA. The CDR3 nucleotides read TGTGCCAGCAGCGACACCCGGGACTCGTCCTACGAGCAGTACTTC. Translation gives CASSDTRDSSYEQYF.

With regard to this clonotype: A clone one base away is much larger, so this may be a read error. The chain employs TRBV5-1 and TRBJ2-7, with TRBD1 identical over 7 bases. CDR1 is SGHRS and CDR2 is YFSETQ in the germline V gene. Unmatched junction bases numbered 9, after V lost 6 bases and J lost 6 bases. This CDR3 region has 13 residues. Here the CDR3 reads CASNSGQVGEQYF. The CDR3 nucleotides are TGCGCCAGCAACTCCGGACAGGTCGGCGAGCAGTACTTC.

Comments on this clonotype: A read error may be the cause here, since a much bigger clone is one base away. The conserved phenylalanine or tryptophan is not found at the CDR3 terminus, so this likely reflects a read error. V usage is TRBV6-6 and J usage is TRBJ1-1; unclear D gene. CDR1 and CDR2 (germline): MNHNY, SVGAGI (reference sequence). The CDR3 spans 10 residues. With 6 bases removed from V and 10 bases from J, the gap between germline ends came to 9 bases. The DNA of the CDR3 is TGTGCCAGCAGCGCAGGAGGAGCTTTCCTT. Encoded protein: CASSAGGAFL.

In its sample, this clonotype was seen many times. This sequence joins TRBV13 and TRBJ1-6; D perhaps matches TRBD1 (6 bases). The germline V gene has CDR1 PRHDT and CDR2 FYEKMQ (reference sequence). V lost 5 bases and J lost 15, with 17 bases in between. The CDR3 contains 13 residues. The CDR3 spells CASSVRGQPILHF. In DNA, the CDR3 is TGTGCCAGCAGCGTAAGAGGACAGCCCATCCTCCACTTT.

The gene calls are TRBV10-3 and TRBJ1-4; TRBD1 is a possible D gene (6 bases). V was clipped by 8 bases and J by 8 bases, with 18 bases between them. This CDR3 spans 14 amino acids. CDR1 and CDR2 (germline): ENHRY, SYGVKD. CDR3 sequence reads: CAIDKGGRDEKLFF. CDR3 in DNA: TGTGCCATCGACAAGGGGGGGCGCGACGAAAAACTGTTTTTT.

In regard to this clonotype: Possible read error: a much larger clone is one base away. This sequence joins TRBV29-1 and TRBJ2-2; the D is unclear. CDR1 and CDR2 (germline): SQVTM, ANQGSEA. This CDR3 spans 13 amino acids. Trimming pared 6 bases from V and 7 bases from J, leaving 15 bases between. The CDR3 loop is CSVQKQLIGELFF. The CDR3 DNA sequence: TGCAGCGTACAAAAACAGCTAATCGGGGAGCTGTTTTTT.

As for this clonotype: A read error is possible here, since a much larger clone lies one base away. The chain couples TRBV19 to TRBJ1-6; D is uncertain. Trimming took 8 bases from V and 8 from J, leaving 16 bases between them. Germline V gene lookup returns CDR1 LNHDA and CDR2 SQIVND (reference sequence). This CDR3 is 14 amino acids long. CDR3 nucleotides: TGTGCCAGTCAGAAGGATTATAGCGATTCACCCCTCCACTTT. This translates into CASQKDYSDSPLHF.

This rearrangement joins TRBV5-1 to TRBJ2-7; TRBD1 aligns across 7 bases. The V segment lost 0 bases and the J segment 3 bases; nucleotides outside the gene matches: 6. Germline V gene lookup returns CDR1 SGHRS and CDR2 YFSETQ. CDR3 length equals 15 residues. CDR3 in amino acids: CASSLEDRKYYEQYF. In DNA form, the CDR3 reads TGCGCCAGCAGCTTGGAGGACAGGAAGTACTACGAGCAGTACTTC. Using reference TRBV5-1 and TRBJ2-7 for the parts outside the CDR3, the full variable domain is KAGVTQTPRYLIKTRGQQVTLSCSPISGHRSVSWYQQTPGQGLQFLFEYFSETQRNKGNFPGRFSGRQFSNSRSEMNVSTLELGDSALYLCASSLEDRKYYEQYFGPGTRLTVT.

This clonotype was seen a handful of times. The chain has TRBV6-1 and TRBJ1-5, with D unclear. Trimming stripped 7 bases from V and 4 bases from J, with 8 bases between. CDR3 length equals 12 residues. Germline CDR1 reads MNHNS; CDR2 reads SASEGT. The CDR3 protein is CASTTSNQPQHF. CDR3 DNA sequence: TGTGCCAGCACAACTTCGAATCAGCCCCAGCATTTT.

This clonotype showed up just a few times. The chain has TRBV6-5 and TRBJ1-1, with D perhaps TRBD1 (5 bases). V dropped 3 bases and J dropped 1 base, with 12 bases sitting between them. CDR1 is MNHEY and CDR2 is SVGAGI in the germline V gene. This CDR3 is 15 amino acids long. The CDR3 coding sequence is TGTGCCAGCAGTTATGATTGGGGGACGAACACTGAAGCTTTCTTT. Protein product: CASSYDWGTNTEAFF.

This sequence joins TRBV19 and TRBJ2-2; D ambiguous. The V and J ends lost 6 bases and 0 bases respectively, with 11 bases between them. From germline, CDR1 is LNHDA and CDR2 SQIVND (reference sequence). CDR3 size: 15 residues. CDR3 sequence: CASRISPANTGELFF. The CDR3 nucleotides read TGTGCCAGTAGAATTTCGCCTGCGAACACCGGGGAGCTGTTTTTT.

This clonotype was counted many times. This chain links TRBV7-9 with TRBJ1-5; D remains ambiguous. Trimming took off 0 bases at V and 7 bases at J, with 4 bases between the two ends. The CDR3 runs to 12 residues. From germline, CDR1 is SEHNR and CDR2 FQNEAQ (reference sequence). This chain's CDR3 is CASSLATQPQHF. The CDR3, as DNA: TGTGCCAGCAGCTTAGCAACCCAGCCCCAGCATTTT.

V is TRBV24-1 and J is TRBJ2-7; D is undetermined. This CDR3 region has 14 residues. Trimming shortened V by 4 bases and J by 0 bases, and 9 bases separated the two germline ends. The germline V gene has CDR1 KGHDR and CDR2 SFDVKD. Written as DNA, the CDR3 is TGTGCCACCAGTGACAGGTTAAGCTCCTACGAGCAGTACTTC. Protein: CATSDRLSSYEQYF.

In its sample, this clonotype was seen a few times. The genes are TRBV5-1 and TRBJ2-2; 11 bases align to TRBD1. The germline gives CDR1 SGHRS, CDR2 YFSETQ. The junction had 6 bases not matched to a gene; V was cut back by 4 bases and J by 7 bases. CDR3 size: 15 residues. The CDR3, as DNA: TGCGCCAGCAGCCCCGGACAGGGGGCAATCGGGGAGCTGTTTTTT. It translates to CASSPGQGAIGELFF. The full variable domain, its missing parts supplied by reference TRBV5-1 and TRBJ2-2, is KAGVTQTPRYLIKTRGQQVTLSCSPISGHRSVSWYQQTPGQGLQFLFEYFSETQRNKGNFPGRFSGRQFSNSRSEMNVSTLELGDSALYLCASSPGQGAIGELFFGEGSRLTVL.

This clonotype was counted ten times or more. The chain links TRBV15 to TRBJ1-1, with TRBD1 matching over 7 bases. The CDR3 sequence is 13 residues long. After removal of 5 bases from V and 4 bases from J, the junction contained 4 bases not matched to a gene. Germline V gene lookup returns CDR1 LNHNV and CDR2 YYDKDF (reference sequence). CDR3 residues: CATSHNRGTEAFF. The CDR3 DNA reads as TGTGCCACCAGCCATAACAGGGGCACTGAAGCTTTCTTT.

This clonotype has a count of ten or more. The chain joins TRBV20-1 to TRBJ1-1; perhaps TRBD1 as D (5 bases). Per the germline V gene, CDR1 is DFQATT and CDR2 is SNEGSKA (reference sequence). The CDR3 sequence is 14 residues long. V lost 2 bases and J 5 bases, leaving 15 bases between the germline ends. CDR3 DNA: TGCAGTGCTAGAAGTCCAGGGAGGGAAACTGAAGCTTTCTTT. Its translation: CSARSPGRETEAFF.

Only a few counts were recorded for this clonotype. This chain joins TRBV5-4 and TRBJ1-6, with 8 positions matching TRBD1. J was trimmed by 9 bases and V by 4 bases; bases with no gene match: 9. Germline V gives CDR1 SGHNT, CDR2 YYREEE (reference sequence). The CDR3 sequence is 15 residues long. The CDR3 nucleotides are TGTGCCAGCAGCGTCCGACAGGGGCGGGGTTCACCCCTCCACTTT. It encodes CASSVRQGRGSPLHF.